The 5 T cell receptor beta chains below come from one sample, sequenced in a study of T cell responses to AZD1222 COVID-19 vaccine. Method: immunoSEQ multiplex PCR; TCRdb's copy keeps in-frame clones and lacks some. This sample has 180,000 or so clones, with approximately 91% found just once. The material was peripheral blood, obtained 28 days after the second AZD1222 dose. Receptor source: an adult who received the AZD1222 COVID-19 vaccine.

This clone has only a few counts. This sequence joins TRBV9 and TRBJ1-1; no clear D gene. V lost 3 bases to trimming and J lost 6 bases, with 18 bases between them. Germline loops: CDR1 SGDLS, CDR2 YYNGEE. CDR3 length: 15 residues. The CDR3 DNA reads as TGTGCCAGCAGCGGAGGCACTGGTATCCGTCCTGAAGCTTTCTTT. The encoded protein is CASSGGTGIRPEAFF. The entire variable domain, with the rest obtained from reference TRBV9 and TRBJ1-1, is as follows: DSGVTQTPKHLITATGQRVTLRCSPRSGDLSVYWYQQSLDQGLQFLIQYYNGEERAKGNILERFSAQQFPDLHSELNLSSLELGDSALYFCASSGGTGIRPEAFFGQGTRLTVV.

V gene TRBV29-1 combines with J gene TRBJ1-1, with TRBD1 matching over 10 bases. Germline CDR1 SQVTM, CDR2 ANQGSEA. The ends lost 7 bases at V and 5 bases at J; junction bases unmatched: 7. The CDR3 is made up of 13 amino acids. The CDR3 spells CSARQGAGTEAFF. CDR3 sequence (DNA): TGCAGCGCTCGACAGGGGGCGGGAACTGAAGCTTTCTTT.

V is TRBV18 and J is TRBJ2-7, with D perhaps assigned TRBD1 or TRBD2 (5 bases each). Trimming took off 4 bases at V and 0 bases at J, with 10 bases between the two ends. Germline V CDR1 and CDR2: KGHSH, LQKENI. The CDR3 is 14 amino acids. The CDR3 reads CASSRDGSSYEQYF. The DNA of the CDR3 is TGTGCCAGCTCACGGGACGGAAGCTCCTACGAGCAGTACTTC.

This sequence joins TRBV19 and TRBJ1-6, with a tentative D call TRBD1 (5 bases). Germline CDR1 and CDR2: LNHDA and SQIVND (reference sequence). This CDR3 contains 15 residues. The V gene lost 2 bases and the J gene lost 10 bases, with 15 bases spanning the gap. CDR3 residues: CASSIMGPLDSPLHF. CDR3 coding DNA: TGTGCCAGTAGTATAATGGGGCCGTTGGACTCACCCCTCCACTTT. The full variable domain, in which reference TRBV19 and TRBJ1-6 provide the parts outside the CDR3, is DGGITQSPKYLFRKEGQNVTLSCEQNLNHDAMYWYRQDPGQGLRLIYYSQIVNDFQKGDIAEGYSVSREKKESFPLTVTSAQKNPTAFYLCASSIMGPLDSPLHFGNGTRLTVT.

This clone appeared once. J is TRBJ2-4 and V is TRBV7-9; D gene unclear. CDR3 size: 16 residues. The germline V and J ends were trimmed by 4 bases and 1 base, with 14 bases remaining between them. CDR1 is SEHNR, CDR2 FQNEAQ, per germline (reference sequence). CDR3 in amino acids: CASSYVGFMAKNIQYF. CDR3 coding DNA: TGTGCCAGCAGCTATGTGGGGTTTATGGCCAAAAACATTCAGTACTTC.